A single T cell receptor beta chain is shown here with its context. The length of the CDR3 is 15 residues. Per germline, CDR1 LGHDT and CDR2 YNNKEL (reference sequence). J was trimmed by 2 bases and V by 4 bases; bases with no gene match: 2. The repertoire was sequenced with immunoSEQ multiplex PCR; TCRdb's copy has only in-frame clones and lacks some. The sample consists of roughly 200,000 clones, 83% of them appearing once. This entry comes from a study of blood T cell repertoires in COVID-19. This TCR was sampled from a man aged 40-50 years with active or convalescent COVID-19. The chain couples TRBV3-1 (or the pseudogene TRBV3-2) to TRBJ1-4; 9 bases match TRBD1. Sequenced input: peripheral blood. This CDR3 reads CASSPGQGTNEKLFF. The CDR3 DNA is TGTGCCAGCAGCCCCGGACAGGGGACTAATGAAAAACTGTTTTTT.